Presented here are 19 T cell receptor beta chains from one specimen sequenced in a study of blood T cells in healthy people across ages. Combining a sample-barcoded 5' primer with a J-beta primer mix, a second PCR ran for roughly 7 to 12 cycles. TCRdb itself ran the 5' RACE reads through MiXCR, one entry per CDR3 protein. The table lists about 1,000,000 distinct CDR3 sequences, 40% to 45% of them singletons. Sequencing was carried out using blood. The receptors were gathered from a woman aged 60-75 years in good health.

V and J are TRBV27 and TRBJ1-2; D is possibly TRBD1 (5 bases). CDR1 is MNHEY, CDR2 SMNVEV, per germline (reference sequence). The V end was cut by 6 bases, the J end by 7 bases, with 21 bases between. There are 15 residues in the CDR3. CDR3 sequence: CASRTSGAGSGGYTF. The CDR3 nucleotides are TGTGCCAGCAGGACTAGTGGGGCAGGGTCAGGTGGCTACACCTTC.

This sequence joins TRBV5-1 and TRBJ1-5; unclear D gene. CDR3 size: 12 residues. In germline, CDR1 is SGHRS, CDR2 YFSETQ. V lost 4 bases, J lost 7 bases, and 9 bases lay in between. Here the CDR3 reads CASSPRTQPQHF. The DNA of the CDR3 is TGCGCCAGCAGCCCGCGGACGCAGCCCCAGCATTTT.

This clonotype was observed at least ten times. This chain uses TRBV9 with TRBJ2-6, with TRBD2 identical over 7 bases. Germline V gives CDR1 SGDLS, CDR2 YYNGEE. The CDR3 is 18 amino acids. V lost 5 bases to trimming and J lost 0 bases; unmatched junction nucleotides: 11. CDR3 protein: CASSETGTTPSGANVLTF. CDR3 DNA sequence: TGTGCCAGCAGTGAAACCGGGACTACTCCCTCTGGGGCCAACGTCCTGACTTTC.

This chain links TRBV15 with TRBJ2-3; the D gene is possibly TRBD1 (5 bases). Germline V gene data show CDR1 as LNHNV and CDR2 as YYDKDF (reference sequence). The CDR3 is 14 residues long. V lost 3 bases, J lost 6 bases, and 13 bases lay in between. The CDR3 reads CATSRAFGADTQYF. CDR3 DNA sequence: TGTGCCACCAGCAGGGCCTTTGGGGCGGATACGCAGTATTTT.

This chain joins TRBV4-2 and TRBJ2-7; D uncertain. The CDR3 runs to 15 residues. CDR1 is LGHNA, CDR2 YNFKEQ, per germline. V was clipped by 0 bases and J by 3 bases, with 12 bases between them. CDR3 region: CASSQDGPQFYEQYF. The DNA for the CDR3 is TGTGCCAGCAGCCAAGATGGACCCCAGTTCTACGAGCAGTACTTC.

This clonotype was seen more than once but under ten times. This rearrangement joins TRBV3-1 to TRBJ2-1, with TRBD1 as a possible D gene (5 bases). The CDR3 runs 14 residues. The V end lost 0 bases, the J end lost 9 bases, and 12 bases lay between the germline ends. Germline-derived CDR1 and CDR2 are LGHDT and YNNKEL (reference sequence). The CDR3 spells CASSQEVWGGEQFF. As DNA, the CDR3 is TGTGCCAGCAGCCAAGAAGTTTGGGGCGGTGAGCAGTTCTTC.

The V gene is TRBV29-1, the J gene TRBJ2-7; a weak D match, TRBD1 (5 bases). V lost 5 bases and J 2 bases, leaving 10 bases between the germline ends. The length of the CDR3 is 12 residues. Per germline, CDR1 SQVTM and CDR2 ANQGSEA. This CDR3 is CSVKVGAYEQYF. The CDR3 DNA reads as TGCAGCGTTAAGGTAGGGGCCTACGAGCAGTACTTC.

With regard to this clonotype: The junction departs from germline at one end; a sequencing error may be responsible. CDR3 in amino acids: CASSVAMVGEQYF. In DNA form, the CDR3 reads TGTGCCAGCAGCGTAGCCATGGTAGGCGAGCAGTACTTC. The chain links TRBV7-6 to TRBJ2-1; no firm D call. The J call is doubtful: the DNA matches TRBJ2-7 better. The CDR3 loop spans 13 amino acids. The germline V gene encodes CDR1 SGHVS and CDR2 FNYEAQ.

This clonotype was recorded many times. This chain connects TRBV13 to TRBJ2-7, with D hard to call. The CDR3 has 13 residues. Trimming cost V 4 bases and J 3 bases, with 10 bases left between them. Germline V gene data show CDR1 as PRHDT and CDR2 as FYEKMQ (reference sequence). CDR3 residues: CASSSLGFYEQYF. CDR3 in DNA: TGTGCCAGCAGCTCTCTGGGTTTCTACGAGCAGTACTTC. Combining the CDR3 with reference TRBV13 and TRBJ2-7 gives the whole variable domain AAGVIQSPRHLIKEKRETATLKCYPIPRHDTVYWYQQGPGQDPQFLISFYEKMQSDKGSIPDRFSAQQFSDYHSELNMSSLELGDSALYFCASSSLGFYEQYFGPGTRLTVT.

The rearrangement uses TRBV6-2 or TRBV6-3 and TRBJ2-3; D is unclear. The CDR3 spans 14 residues. The V and J ends lost 2 bases and 9 bases respectively, with 15 bases between them. Germline assignment: CDR1 MNHEY and CDR2 SVGEGT. CDR3 DNA: TGTGCCAGCAGTTACATAGCATCGGTGGACACGCAGTATTTT. This encodes CASSYIASVDTQYF.

This clonotype showed up many times. CDR3 coding DNA: TGTGCCAGCAGCCACCGGACAGGGAACTATGGCTACACCTTC. Translating it yields CASSHRTGNYGYTF. The chain recombines TRBV3-1 with TRBJ1-2, with TRBD1 identical over 8 bases. V shed 3 bases and J 2 bases; nucleotides not matched to a gene: 2. The CDR3 has 14 residues. Germline V gene lookup returns CDR1 LGHDT and CDR2 YNNKEL (reference sequence).

There are a few counts of this clonotype. The chain recombines TRBV18 with TRBJ2-3; 8 bases line up with TRBD2. J lost 7 bases, V lost 3 bases, and 12 bases had no gene match. CDR1 KGHSH and CDR2 LQKENI come from the germline V gene. CDR3 length equals 16 residues. The CDR3: CASSPAPGTRGHTQYF. For the CDR3, the DNA is TGTGCCAGCTCACCGGCCCCCGGGACTAGAGGCCATACGCAGTATTTT. The entire variable domain, with the rest obtained from reference TRBV18 and TRBJ2-3, is as follows: NAGVMQNPRHLVRRRGQEARLRCSPMKGHSHVYWYRQLPEEGLKFMVYLQKENIIDESGMPKERFSAEFPKEGPSILRIQQVVRGDSAAYFCASSPAPGTRGHTQYFGPGTRLTVL.

This clonotype came up once. The rearrangement links TRBV28 to TRBJ1-5; tentative D call: TRBD1 (6 bases). The CDR3 totals 17 residues. Trimming shortened V by 2 bases and J by 7 bases, and 21 bases separated the two germline ends. The germline gives CDR1 MDHEN, CDR2 SYDVKM. CDR3 region: CASSLAPIRGLRQPQHF. CDR3 coding DNA: TGTGCCAGCAGTTTAGCCCCGATCAGGGGTCTACGACAGCCCCAGCATTTT.

As to this clonotype: Just one base apart from a much larger clone, this may be a read error. The CDR3 is CASSPTRGSNEQYF. CDR3 bases: TGTGCCAGCAGCCCGACTAGGGGGTCGAATGAGCAGTACTTC. The rearrangement joins TRBV7-2 to TRBJ2-5; D tentatively reads TRBD1 or TRBD2 (6 bases each). The CDR3 length is 14 residues. Trimming pared 5 bases from V and 11 bases from J, leaving 21 bases between. Germline V gives CDR1 SGHTA, CDR2 FQGNSA.

This clonotype came up a few times. A read error is possible here, since a much larger clone lies one base away. The chain is built from TRBV9 and TRBJ2-7; D is perhaps TRBD1 (6 bases). Germline V gives CDR1 SGDLS, CDR2 YYNGEE. The germline V and J ends were trimmed by 0 bases and 0 bases, with 7 bases remaining between them. This CDR3 has 14 amino acids. The CDR3 loop reads CASSVGDISYEQYF. In DNA form, the CDR3 reads TGTGCCAGCAGCGTAGGGGACATCTCCTACGAGCAGTACTTC. Together with reference TRBV9 and TRBJ2-7, the CDR3 gives the full variable domain: DSGVTQTPKHLITATGQRVTLRCSPRSGDLSVYWYQQSLDQGLQFLIQYYNGEERAKGNILERFSAQQFPDLHSELNLSSLELGDSALYFCASSVGDISYEQYFGPGTRLTVT.

This sequence joins TRBV28 and TRBJ1-5; D not resolved. The CDR3 length is 14 residues. V was trimmed by 1 base and J by 9 bases, leaving 13 bases between them. In germline, CDR1 is MDHEN, CDR2 SYDVKM. The CDR3 region has the DNA TGTGCCAGCAGTTTATCGAGCAGGAATAGGCCCCAGCATTTT. Protein: CASSLSSRNRPQHF.

The table lists this clonotype with a count of one. The CDR3 spells CASSFGPHPGSNEQFF. CDR3 DNA: TGCGCCAGCAGCTTTGGCCCCCACCCAGGGTCCAATGAGCAGTTCTTC. V usage is TRBV5-1 and J usage is TRBJ2-1; perhaps TRBD1 as D (5 bases). Germline-derived CDR1 and CDR2 are SGHRS and YFSETQ. The CDR3 is 16 residues long. V was clipped by 2 bases and J by 6 bases, with 18 bases between them.

The chain couples TRBV29-1 to TRBJ1-4; D uncertain. The ends were cut back, 4 bases at V and 6 bases at J, with 3 bases in the middle. Germline V lookup: CDR1 SQVTM, CDR2 ANQGSEA. The CDR3 has 10 residues. The CDR3 DNA follows: TGCAGCGTTGTCGATGAAAAACTGTTTTTT. It is translated as CSVVDEKLFF.

This clonotype was observed at least ten times. A much larger clone lies one base from this, so it may be a read error. The chain recombines TRBV7-2 with TRBJ2-1, with 8 bases identical to TRBD2. TRBJ2-7 matches the DNA end more closely, so the J call is doubtful. CDR1 and CDR2 (germline): SGHTA, FQGNSA. The CDR3 is 15 residues long. CDR3 nucleotide sequence: TGTGCCAGCAGCTTAAGCGGGAGTTCCTACAATGAGCAGTACTTC. Protein product: CASSLSGSSYNEQYF.